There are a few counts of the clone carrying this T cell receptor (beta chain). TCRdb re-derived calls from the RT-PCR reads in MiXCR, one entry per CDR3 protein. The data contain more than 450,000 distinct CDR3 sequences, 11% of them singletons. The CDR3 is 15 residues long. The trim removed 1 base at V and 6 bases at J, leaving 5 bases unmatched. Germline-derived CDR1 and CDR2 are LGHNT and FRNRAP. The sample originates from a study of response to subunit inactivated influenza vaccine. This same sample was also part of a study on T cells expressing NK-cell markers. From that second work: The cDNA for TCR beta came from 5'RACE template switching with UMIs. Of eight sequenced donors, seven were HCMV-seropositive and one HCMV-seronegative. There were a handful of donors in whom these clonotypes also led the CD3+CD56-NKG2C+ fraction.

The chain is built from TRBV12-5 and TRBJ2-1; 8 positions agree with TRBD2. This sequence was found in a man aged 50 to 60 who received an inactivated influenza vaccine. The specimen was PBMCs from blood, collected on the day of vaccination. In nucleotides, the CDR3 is TGTGCTAGTGGTTTGGCGGGAGGGAGGGGCAATGAGCAGTTCTTC. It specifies CASGLAGGRGNEQFF.